The 13 T cell receptor beta chains below all came from one sample that was sequenced in a study of T cells after yellow fever vaccination. In TCRdb, the 5' RACE reads were re-called with MiXCR into one record per CDR3 protein. The top ten hold 15% of the sample, which has some 670,000 distinct CDR3 sequences, over 9% seen once. The input for sequencing was PBMCs, taken on the day of the yellow fever booster vaccination. These receptors were obtained from a man younger than 40 who received the YFV17D yellow fever vaccine.

The chain uses TRBV6-1 and TRBJ2-5; 9 bases align to TRBD1. V gave up 5 bases and J gave up 6 bases; unmatched junction bases: 16. The CDR3 consists of 17 residues. Germline-derived CDR1 and CDR2 are MNHNS and SASEGT. The CDR3 here is CASSTTTAGQGKKTQYF. DNA of the CDR3: TGTGCCAGCAGTACCACTACGGCTGGACAGGGGAAAAAGACCCAGTACTTC.

This clonotype was detected a few times. The chain couples TRBV6-5 to TRBJ1-1; 9 bases map to TRBD1. This CDR3 comprises 16 residues. The trim removed 0 bases at V and 0 bases at J, leaving 2 bases unmatched. CDR1 MNHEY and CDR2 SVGAGI come from the germline V gene. The CDR3 coding sequence is TGTGCCAGCAGTTACTCTACAGGGGGCATGAACACTGAAGCTTTCTTT. Translated, it gives CASSYSTGGMNTEAFF.

This chain links TRBV19 with TRBJ1-2, with D possibly TRBD1 on 6 matching bases. Germline-derived CDR1 and CDR2 are LNHDA and SQIVND (reference sequence). The CDR3 covers 13 residues. V was trimmed by 5 bases and J by 4 bases, leaving 11 bases between them. CDR3 loop: CASSVQGGYGYTF. Written as DNA, the CDR3 is TGTGCCAGTAGTGTACAGGGCGGCTATGGCTACACCTTC. The full variable domain, rest sourced from reference TRBV19 and TRBJ1-2, is DGGITQSPKYLFRKEGQNVTLSCEQNLNHDAMYWYRQDPGQGLRLIYYSQIVNDFQKGDIAEGYSVSREKKESFPLTVTSAQKNPTAFYLCASSVQGGYGYTFGSGTRLTVV.

This chain uses TRBV6-2 or TRBV6-3 with TRBJ2-2; D ambiguous. This CDR3 has 14 residues. CDR1 is MNHEY, CDR2 SVGEGT, per germline. Trimming left V 7 bases short and J 9 bases short, with 18 bases between. CDR3 nucleotides: TGTGCCAGCAACCTGGGCCCTACGGATTGGGAGCTGTTTTTT. This gives the protein CASNLGPTDWELFF.

This chain connects TRBV2 to TRBJ1-2; D might be TRBD1 (5 bases). Germline assignment: CDR1 SNHLY and CDR2 FYNNEI. This CDR3 comprises 16 residues. V gave up 1 base and J gave up 0 bases, with 12 bases separating them. This CDR3 reads CASSEGGRNANYGYTF. DNA of the CDR3: TGTGCCAGCAGTGAAGGGGGCCGGAACGCTAACTATGGCTACACCTTC.

This clonotype was observed many times. At one end, the junction sequence differs from germline, possibly due to a read error. The gene calls are TRBV7-2 and TRBJ2-3; TRBD2 might be the D (6 bases). This CDR3 region has 14 residues. From germline, CDR1 is SGHTA and CDR2 FQGNSA. The CDR3 here is CASSLGGPTDTQYF. The CDR3 nucleotides read TGTGCCAGCAGTTTAGGAGGGCCGACAGATACGCAGTATTTT.

Ten or more counts support this clonotype. The genes are TRBV6-2 or TRBV6-3 and TRBJ2-4, with a weak D call TRBD2 (5 bases). This CDR3 spans 16 amino acids. Germline CDR1 and CDR2: MNHEY and SVGEGT. V lost 4 bases and J lost 2, with 15 bases in between. CDR3 sequence reads: CASSFSYGGTKNIQYF. Written as DNA, the CDR3 is TGTGCCAGCAGTTTCAGTTATGGAGGAACCAAAAACATTCAGTACTTC.

This clonotype showed up just a few times. DNA for the CDR3: TGTGCCAGCAGCGCTAGCGGGGGGTCTTCCTACGAGCAGTACTTC. Encoded protein: CASSASGGSSYEQYF. The chain is built from TRBV7-2 and TRBJ2-7; 11 nucleotides match TRBD2. Looked up from germline, CDR1 is SGHTA and CDR2 is FQGNSA. The junction had 4 bases not matched to a gene; V was cut back by 5 bases and J by 1 base. The CDR3 length is 15 residues.

CDR3 residues: CASTSGSSETQYF. The CDR3 nucleotides are TGTGCCAGCACCAGTGGGAGTTCAGAGACCCAGTACTTC. The chain is built from TRBV12-3 or TRBV12-4 and TRBJ2-5; D may be TRBD2 (5 bases). Trimming cost V 7 bases and J 4 bases, with 13 bases left between them. The CDR3 is made up of 13 amino acids.

This clonotype was detected ten times or more. This chain connects TRBV20-1 to TRBJ1-3, with D tentatively TRBD1 (6 bases). The length of the CDR3 is 15 residues. Germline values: CDR1 DFQATT, CDR2 SNEGSKA (reference sequence). The V gene lost 6 bases and the J gene lost 0 bases, with 15 bases spanning the gap. CDR3 amino acids: CSATGGSLSGNTIYF. The CDR3 DNA follows: TGCAGTGCGACAGGCGGGTCCCTCTCTGGAAACACCATATATTTT.

This clonotype has just a few counts. V and J are TRBV28 and TRBJ2-7; the D gene is possibly TRBD1 (6 bases). The CDR3 has 18 residues. Germline V CDR1 and CDR2: MDHEN, SYDVKM. Trimming cost V 5 bases and J 0 bases, with 23 bases left between them. The CDR3 here is CASSVSWDTLPSSYEQYF. The CDR3, as DNA: TGTGCCAGCAGTGTGTCCTGGGACACCCTCCCGAGCTCCTACGAGCAGTACTTC.

This clonotype was counted only a few times. The CDR3 DNA follows: TGTGCCAGCTCGGTCCGGGACGGAAATTTCGAGACCCAGTACTTC. This codes for CASSVRDGNFETQYF. This rearrangement joins TRBV18 to TRBJ2-5; D is tentatively TRBD1 or TRBD2 (5 bases each). V lost 6 bases and J lost 5, with 19 bases in between. CDR1 KGHSH and CDR2 LQKENI come from the germline V gene. CDR3 size: 15 residues.

The chain links TRBV6-5 to TRBJ2-7, with TRBD1 matching over 8 bases. The ends lost 0 bases at V and 2 bases at J; junction bases unmatched: 6. The CDR3 runs 16 residues. The germline CDR1 and CDR2 sequences are MNHEY and SVGAGI. The CDR3 reads CASSYSTGEFAYEQYF. CDR3 nucleotide sequence: TGTGCCAGCAGTTACTCGACAGGGGAATTTGCCTACGAGCAGTACTTC.